The 22 T cell receptor beta chains in this list originate from one sample, sequenced in a study of siplizumab effects on memory and regulatory T cells. The protocol was immunoSEQ multiplex PCR, while the TCRdb copy is restricted to in-frame clones and leaves out a portion. This sample has 100,000 or so clones; 75% to 95% occur once, and the top ten carry just over 2.5%. The specimen was CD4+ T cells sorted from blood. All receptors come from a human donor in good health. Some clones in this sample may be carry-over from other donors' samples.

This chain connects TRBV15 to TRBJ1-1; tentatively, D is TRBD1 (5 bases). The CDR3 loop spans 18 amino acids. With 1 base removed from V and 0 bases from J, the gap between germline ends came to 18 bases. The germline V gene has CDR1 LNHNV and CDR2 YYDKDF (reference sequence). CDR3 in amino acids: CATSRVVSRTHLNTEAFF. In nucleotides, the CDR3 is TGTGCCACCAGCAGAGTCGTAAGTCGGACACACTTGAACACTGAAGCTTTCTTT.

The chain couples TRBV5-1 to TRBJ2-1; perhaps TRBD1 as D (6 bases). Germline CDR1 and CDR2: SGHRS and YFSETQ. The CDR3 runs 12 residues. Trimming stripped 2 bases from V and 10 bases from J, with 10 bases between. The CDR3 sequence is CASSLPGTEQFF. CDR3 DNA sequence: TGCGCCAGCAGCTTACCCGGGACAGAGCAGTTCTTC.

The rearrangement uses TRBV5-6 and TRBJ1-5, with 10 bases lining up with TRBD1. The V gene's germline CDR1 is SGHDT and CDR2 YYEEEE. This CDR3 has 17 residues. With V trimmed by 4 bases and J by 4 bases, 11 bases remained unmatched. The CDR3 DNA follows: TGTGCCAGCAGCCTCGGGACAGGGGACGAGCGGAATCAGCCCCAGCATTTT. It codes for CASSLGTGDERNQPQHF.

V usage is TRBV6-1 and J usage is TRBJ2-7; D assignment may be TRBD1 or TRBD2 (5 bases each). The CDR3 is made up of 14 amino acids. V dropped 6 bases and J dropped 2 bases, with 14 bases sitting between them. Germline V gene sequence: CDR1 MNHNS, CDR2 SASEGT. The CDR3: CASSHPGTTYEQYF. CDR3 coding DNA: TGTGCCAGCAGCCATCCAGGGACCACCTACGAGCAGTACTTC.

V usage is TRBV27 and J usage is TRBJ2-6; TRBD2 agrees at 9 bases. The length of the CDR3 is 20 residues. Germline lookup yields CDR1 MNHEY and CDR2 SMNVEV (reference sequence). Trimming at V came to 2 bases and at J to 4 bases, leaving 15 bases not matched to a gene. The chain's CDR3 is CASSLIPLGLAGSGANVLTF. The CDR3 DNA reads TGTGCCAGCAGTTTAATCCCCCTTGGGCTAGCGGGATCCGGGGCCAACGTCCTGACTTTC.

Comments on this clone: Different DNA sequences within this sample yield the same CDR3. The genes are TRBV11-2 and TRBJ2-7; 9 nucleotides agree with TRBD2. The junction had 10 bases not matched to a gene; V was cut back by 6 bases and J by 7 bases. This CDR3 spans 14 amino acids. CDR1 SGHAT and CDR2 FQNNGV come from the germline V gene. The CDR3 DNA sequence: TGTGCCAGCAGGCCACTAGCGGGCTTACGTGAGCAGTACTTC. Amino acids: CASRPLAGLREQYF.

The V call is TRBV6-1, the J call TRBJ2-3; no definite D call. Germline CDR1 and CDR2: MNHNS and SASEGT. The CDR3 is 12 residues long. The V end was cut by 0 bases, the J end by 5 bases, with 3 bases between. Written as DNA, the CDR3 is TGTGCCAGCAGTGAAGCTGGAGATACGCAGTATTTT. This codes for CASSEAGDTQYF.

The rearrangement links TRBV28 to TRBJ2-1, with D hard to call. This CDR3 comprises 12 residues. From germline, CDR1 is MDHEN and CDR2 SYDVKM. The V and J ends lost 0 bases and 12 bases respectively, with 9 bases between them. The CDR3: CASSLWGSGQFF. The CDR3 coding sequence is TGTGCCAGCAGTTTATGGGGCTCCGGGCAGTTCTTC.

The genes are TRBV11-2 and TRBJ2-3, with TRBD1 as a possible D gene (6 bases). CDR1 is SGHAT and CDR2 is FQNNGV in the germline V gene. V gave up 3 bases and J gave up 0 bases, with 13 bases separating them. The length of the CDR3 is 16 residues. CDR3 loop: CASSFRGTPSTDTQYF. The CDR3 DNA is TGTGCCAGCAGCTTCAGGGGAACCCCTAGCACAGATACGCAGTATTTT.

The chain links TRBV5-6 to TRBJ2-7, with 10 bases lining up with TRBD2. There are 15 residues in the CDR3. Germline V gene sequence: CDR1 SGHDT, CDR2 YYEEEE. V trimming: 4 bases; J trimming: 4 bases; junction bases outside the gene matches: 8. DNA of the CDR3: TGTGCCAGCAGCAGAGCGGGAGGGCCCCGGTACGAGCAGTACTTC. It codes for CASSRAGGPRYEQYF. The whole variable domain, filled in from reference TRBV5-6 and TRBJ2-7, reads DAGVTQSPTHLIKTRGQQVTLRCSPKSGHDTVSWYQQALGQGPQFIFQYYEEEERQRGNFPDRFSGHQFPNYSSELNVNALLLGDSALYLCASSRAGGPRYEQYFGPGTRLTVT.

In DNA, the CDR3 is TGCGCCAGCAGTCAATCAAGGGGAGTTTGCAATTCACCCCTCCACTTT. Amino acids: CASSQSRGVCNSPLHF. The V gene is TRBV23-1, the J gene TRBJ1-6, with D possibly matching TRBD1 (5 bases). TRBV23-1 is marked as an open reading frame, function uncertain. Trimming took 0 bases from V and 7 from J, leaving 13 bases between them. This CDR3 region has 16 residues.

The V gene is TRBV6-5, the J gene TRBJ2-3; D ambiguous. There are 15 residues in the CDR3. V lost 0 bases and J lost 5, with 12 bases in between. CDR1 is MNHEY, CDR2 SVGAGI, per germline. CDR3 protein: CASSYSITARDTQYF. For the CDR3, the DNA is TGTGCCAGCAGTTACTCGATTACCGCAAGAGATACGCAGTATTTT.

This clone came up once. This rearrangement joins TRBV2 to TRBJ2-2; D is possibly TRBD1 (5 bases). Germline V gene lookup returns CDR1 SNHLY and CDR2 FYNNEI. V was clipped by 7 bases and J by 3 bases, with 15 bases between them. The CDR3 contains 15 residues. The CDR3 loop is CASNRDSADTGELFF. DNA for the CDR3: TGTGCCAGCAATAGAGACAGTGCAGACACCGGGGAGCTGTTTTTT. Full variable domain (outside the CDR3, taken from reference TRBV2 and TRBJ2-2): EPEVTQTPSHQVTQMGQEVILRCVPISNHLYFYWYRQILGQKVEFLVSFYNNEISEKSEIFDDQFSVERPDGSNFTLKIRSTKLEDSAMYFCASNRDSADTGELFFGEGSRLTVL.

J is TRBJ2-1 and V is TRBV5-4; D is perhaps TRBD1 or TRBD2 (5 bases each). Trimming pared 0 bases from V and 7 bases from J, leaving 14 bases between. The length of the CDR3 is 15 residues. Germline-derived CDR1 and CDR2 are SGHNT and YYREEE (reference sequence). CDR3 sequence (DNA): TGTGCCAGCAGCTTGGACGCAGGGAGTGGAAATGAGCAGTTCTTC. As protein: CASSLDAGSGNEQFF.

The chain recombines TRBV27 with TRBJ2-2; 16 bases line up with TRBD2. V trimming: 4 bases; J trimming: 7 bases; junction bases outside the gene matches: 6. The germline V gene encodes CDR1 MNHEY and CDR2 SMNVEV (reference sequence). The CDR3 consists of 17 residues. This CDR3 is CASSSGLAGGPVGELFF. In nucleotides, the CDR3 is TGTGCCAGCAGTTCGGGACTAGCGGGAGGGCCGGTCGGGGAGCTGTTTTTT.

The genes are TRBV9 and TRBJ2-3, with TRBD2 matching over 9 bases. CDR3 length: 15 amino acids. The germline V gene has CDR1 SGDLS and CDR2 YYNGEE. Trimming at V came to 1 base and at J to 3 bases, leaving 3 bases not matched to a gene. This chain's CDR3 is CASSVQSGGTDTQYF. In nucleotides, the CDR3 is TGTGCCAGCAGCGTACAAAGCGGGGGGACAGATACGCAGTATTTT.

The rearrangement joins TRBV5-8 to TRBJ1-1, with 8 bases that match TRBD1. CDR1 is SGHTS and CDR2 is YDEGEE in the germline V gene. The CDR3 spans 15 residues. Germline trimming cut 4 bases from V and 2 bases from J; bases unmatched to any gene: 7. The CDR3 protein is CASSGRGQGNTEAFF. The DNA for the CDR3 is TGTGCCAGCAGCGGACGAGGACAGGGTAACACTGAAGCTTTCTTT.

V is TRBV7-9 and J is TRBJ1-1; 7 nucleotides agree with TRBD1. J gave up 7 bases and V 3 bases, and 5 bases lay outside the gene matches. The CDR3 contains 13 residues. Germline V gives CDR1 SEHNR, CDR2 FQNEAQ (reference sequence). CDR3 loop: CASSLQGDSEAFF. In nucleotides, the CDR3 is TGTGCCAGCAGCTTGCAAGGGGACAGTGAAGCTTTCTTT.

The chain employs TRBV7-3 and TRBJ2-1; D is uncertain. CDR1 SGHTA and CDR2 FQGTGA come from the germline V gene. The CDR3 totals 18 residues. The germline V and J ends were trimmed by 5 bases and 0 bases, with 20 bases remaining between them. This chain's CDR3 is CASSAGPPLLHSYNEQFF. In DNA, the CDR3 is TGTGCCAGCAGCGCCGGTCCACCTCTATTACACTCCTACAATGAGCAGTTCTTC.

J is TRBJ1-2 and V is TRBV19, with unresolved D. There are 14 residues in the CDR3. The V gene's germline CDR1 is LNHDA and CDR2 SQIVND (reference sequence). Trimming stripped 0 bases from V and 6 bases from J, with 11 bases between. Here the CDR3 reads CASSIDPGRNGYTF. The DNA of the CDR3 is TGTGCCAGTAGTATAGATCCGGGTCGGAATGGCTACACCTTC.

J is TRBJ2-7 and V is TRBV5-4, with 8 bases matching TRBD1. V shed 4 bases, J shed 0 bases, and the junction held 9 bases outside the gene matches. CDR1 is SGHNT and CDR2 is YYREEE in the germline V gene (reference sequence). CDR3 size: 16 residues. In nucleotides, the CDR3 is TGTGCCAGCAGCCCTAGACAGGGGATGAGCTCCTACGAGCAGTACTTC. It yields the protein CASSPRQGMSSYEQYF.

The chain is built from TRBV9 and TRBJ1-3; no clear D gene. The CDR3 extends over 16 amino acids. Trimming removed 4 bases at V and 1 base at J, with 15 bases between. Germline-derived CDR1 and CDR2 are SGDLS and YYNGEE. The CDR3 DNA follows: TGTGCCAGCAGCCCGCGACGGGAGCTGTCTGGAAACACCATATATTTT. This gives the protein CASSPRRELSGNTIYF.